This T cell receptor (beta chain) was observed in a study of T cell changes during pregnancy in multiple sclerosis. The CDR3 totals 15 residues. Per the germline V gene, CDR1 is MDHEN and CDR2 is SYDVKM. The V end was cut by 6 bases, the J end by 4 bases, with 13 bases between. TCRdb's table, derived via immunoSEQ multiplex PCR, lists solely in-frame clones and lacks some. The sample gives tens of thousands of clones, approximately 92% of which show up once; roughly 1.4% is in the top ten. The sequences come from peripheral blood, collected in the third trimester of pregnancy. This TCR derives from a female donor in good health, enrolled as a control in a pregnancy study. The chain carries TRBV28 and TRBJ2-6; D is perhaps TRBD1 (5 bases). CDR3 amino acids: CASSRRGPGANVLTF. CDR3 bases: TGTGCCAGCAGCCGAAGGGGCCCCGGGGCCAACGTCCTGACTTTC. Together with reference TRBV28 and TRBJ2-6, the CDR3 gives the full variable domain: DVKVTQSSRYLVKRTGEKVFLECVQDMDHENMFWYRQDPGLGLRLIYFSYDVKMKEKGDIPEGYSVSREKKERFSLILESASTNQTSMYLCASSRRGPGANVLTFGAGSRLTVL.